What follows are 15 T cell receptor beta chains derived from one specimen sequenced in a study of blood T cell repertoires in COVID-19. The protocol was immunoSEQ multiplex PCR, while the TCRdb copy is restricted to in-frame clones and leaves out a portion. Among some 270,000 clones listed, roughly 84% were seen once. The sequencing input was peripheral blood. The receptors originated from a woman aged 40 to 50 who had recovered from COVID-19.

The V and J genes are TRBV28 and TRBJ2-1; 7 bases line up with TRBD2. The germline CDR1 and CDR2 sequences are MDHEN and SYDVKM. The CDR3 has 15 amino acids. Trimming cost V 7 bases and J 6 bases; bases outside gene matches: 12. The CDR3 spells CASIEVGSGGNEQFF. The CDR3 DNA follows: TGTGCCAGCATCGAAGTGGGGTCGGGGGGCAATGAGCAGTTCTTC.

This rearrangement joins TRBV3-1 (or the pseudogene TRBV3-2) to TRBJ2-1; the match to TRBD2 covers 8 bases. The CDR3 is 13 amino acids. Per the germline V gene, CDR1 is LGHDT and CDR2 is YNNKEL (reference sequence). J lost 9 bases, V lost 6 bases, and 7 bases had no gene match. The CDR3 DNA is TGTGCCAGCAGTCAACGGGGGGGCGTTGAGCAGTTCTTC. Its protein product is CASSQRGGVEQFF.

Only one count was recorded for this clone. This chain links TRBV13 with TRBJ1-6, with a tentative D call TRBD1 (5 bases). The CDR3 is 14 residues long. Trimming pared 5 bases from V and 10 bases from J, leaving 15 bases between. Germline V lookup: CDR1 PRHDT, CDR2 FYEKMQ (reference sequence). The CDR3 sequence is CASSPTGGLSPLHF. CDR3 nucleotide sequence: TGTGCCAGCAGCCCCACGGGGGGTCTGTCACCCCTCCACTTT.

The chain links TRBV5-1 to TRBJ1-6, with D perhaps TRBD1 (6 bases). Trimming shortened V by 6 bases and J by 5 bases, and 9 bases separated the two germline ends. The length of the CDR3 is 13 residues. CDR1 and CDR2 (germline): SGHRS, YFSETQ. The CDR3 sequence is CASTQGHNSPLHF. CDR3 coding DNA: TGCGCCAGCACACAGGGTCATAATTCACCCCTCCACTTT.

This CDR3 is CASSGGGYNEQFF. As DNA, the CDR3 is TGCGCCAGCTCCGGCGGGGGGTACAATGAGCAGTTCTTC. The chain joins TRBV4-1 to TRBJ2-1; 8 nucleotides match TRBD2. CDR1 and CDR2 (germline): MGHRA, YSYEKL. With V trimmed by 8 bases and J by 4 bases, 4 bases remained unmatched. The length of the CDR3 is 13 residues.

CDR3 DNA sequence: TGTGCCAGCAGCACCGGGACAGGGGGCGCGGGGGGCACTGAAGCTTTCTTT. It encodes CASSTGTGGAGGTEAFF. The chain carries TRBV7-9 and TRBJ1-1, with TRBD1 identical over 12 bases. This CDR3 contains 17 residues. Trimming took 5 bases from V and 4 from J; bases not matched to a gene: 11. The germline V gene encodes CDR1 SEHNR and CDR2 FQNEAQ (reference sequence).

This chain links TRBV29-1 with TRBJ1-2; weak D call: TRBD1 (5 bases). Trimming removed 0 bases at V and 3 bases at J, with 8 bases between. The CDR3 covers 13 residues. Germline values: CDR1 SQVTM, CDR2 ANQGSEA. CDR3 nucleotide sequence: TGCAGCGTTGAAGAGGGCAGGGACTATGGCTACACCTTC. Translated: CSVEEGRDYGYTF.

The CDR3 region is CASSFNSGSAEAFF. The CDR3, as DNA: TGCGCCAGCAGCTTCAACTCAGGGTCCGCTGAAGCTTTCTTT. This chain links TRBV5-1 with TRBJ1-1; a possible D gene is TRBD1 (5 bases). Trimming shortened V by 2 bases and J by 6 bases, and 14 bases separated the two germline ends. Germline V CDR1 and CDR2: SGHRS, YFSETQ. The CDR3 contains 14 residues.

CDR3 region: CASSSGGGGYTF. DNA for the CDR3: TGTGCCAGCAGTTCCGGCGGCGGGGGCTACACCTTC. V gene TRBV12-3 or TRBV12-4 combines with J gene TRBJ1-2, with no clear D. CDR3 length equals 12 residues. Trimming left V 4 bases short and J 8 bases short, with 11 bases between.

This chain joins TRBV6-5 and TRBJ2-7; unclear D gene. The ends were cut back, 3 bases at V and 6 bases at J, with 21 bases in the middle. Germline loops: CDR1 MNHEY, CDR2 SVGAGI. This CDR3 spans 16 amino acids. CDR3 protein: CASSYASNSYRAEQYF. In DNA, the CDR3 is TGTGCCAGCAGTTATGCTTCCAACAGTTACAGAGCCGAGCAGTACTTC.

Remarks on this clone: The same CDR3 is also encoded by other DNA sequences in this sample. The rearrangement uses TRBV7-2 and TRBJ1-6; the match to TRBD1 covers 8 bases. The CDR3 covers 15 residues. Germline CDR1 and CDR2: SGHTA and FQGNSA. With 1 base clipped from V and 4 bases from J, the junction kept 0 bases outside the gene matches. This CDR3 reads CASSLGQGYNSPLHF. The CDR3 coding sequence is TGTGCCAGCAGCTTAGGACAGGGGTATAATTCACCCCTCCACTTT.

This clone appeared a few times. The J gene is TRBJ1-2, the V gene TRBV2; tentative D call: TRBD1 (6 bases). Trimming shortened V by 5 bases and J by 6 bases, and 10 bases separated the two germline ends. This CDR3 has 12 residues. Germline-derived CDR1 and CDR2 are SNHLY and FYNNEI. The CDR3 DNA reads as TGTGCCAGCAGTCTCAGGGGCCATGGCTACACCTTC. It codes for CASSLRGHGYTF.

The chain recombines TRBV3-1 (or the pseudogene TRBV3-2) with TRBJ1-4, with D hard to call. Germline CDR1 and CDR2: LGHDT and YNNKEL (reference sequence). V was trimmed by 8 bases and J by 0 bases, leaving 10 bases between them. This CDR3 has 14 amino acids. DNA of the CDR3: TGTGCCAGCGCACACAGACCAACTAATGAAAAACTGTTTTTT. Protein: CASAHRPTNEKLFF.

The chain combines TRBV6-5 with TRBJ2-5, with D tentatively TRBD1 (6 bases). Germline assignment: CDR1 MNHEY and CDR2 SVGAGI. CDR3 length: 14 amino acids. Trimming shortened V by 6 bases and J by 2 bases, and 13 bases separated the two germline ends. CDR3 residues: CASRWLGGQETQYF. In DNA form, the CDR3 reads TGTGCCAGCAGATGGCTAGGGGGACAAGAGACCCAGTACTTC.

The chain employs TRBV11-3 and TRBJ2-1; 9 nucleotides align to TRBD2. J lost 8 bases, V lost 1 base, and 9 bases had no gene match. The V gene's germline CDR1 is SGHNT and CDR2 YENEEA. There are 16 residues in the CDR3. For the CDR3, the DNA is TGTGCCAGCAGCTTAGGCAGCGGGGGGCTCGGCCATGAGCAGTTCTTC. Encoded protein: CASSLGSGGLGHEQFF.